The 15 T cell receptor beta chains below come from one sample, sequenced in a study of STAT5B mutations in CD4+ large granular lymphocyte leukemia. Sequencing was performed with immunoSEQ multiplex PCR; in TCRdb, only in-frame clones are kept and a portion is missing. Among approximately 40,000 clones listed, about 88% were seen once. The specimen sequenced was CD4+ T cells from blood buffy coats. All receptors derive from a human donor in good health.

The rearrangement uses TRBV9 and TRBJ2-3; D is uncertain. Germline lookup yields CDR1 SGDLS and CDR2 YYNGEE. The CDR3 is 12 residues long. V was cut by 4 bases and J by 2 bases, with 5 bases left in between. The DNA of the CDR3 is TGTGCCAGCAGCCCCGACACAGATACGCAGTATTTT. This translates into CASSPDTDTQYF.

V gene TRBV6-1 combines with J gene TRBJ2-7, with 11 bases aligning to TRBD2. This CDR3 region has 15 residues. The junction had 7 bases not matched to a gene; V was cut back by 6 bases and J by 3 bases. The germline gives CDR1 MNHNS, CDR2 SASEGT. In DNA, the CDR3 is TGTGCCAGCAGACTCGGGACTAGCGGAAACTACGAGCAGTACTTC. Encoded protein: CASRLGTSGNYEQYF.

This clone has just one count. The CDR3 region is CASSQMETQYF. In DNA form, the CDR3 reads TGTGCCAGCAGCCAAATGGAGACCCAGTACTTC. The chain employs TRBV5-4 and TRBJ2-5, with D unresolved. This CDR3 is 11 amino acids long. Germline-derived CDR1 and CDR2 are SGHNT and YYREEE (reference sequence). The V and J ends lost 4 bases and 5 bases respectively, with 6 bases between them.

In its sample, this clone was seen once. This CDR3 is CSVREGSSDSPLHF. In DNA form, the CDR3 reads TGCAGCGTGAGGGAGGGGAGCAGCGATTCACCCCTCCACTTT. This chain links TRBV29-1 with TRBJ1-6, with D maybe TRBD1 (5 bases). The CDR3 length is 14 residues. V was trimmed by 6 bases and J by 8 bases, leaving 17 bases between them. Germline V lookup: CDR1 SQVTM, CDR2 ANQGSEA.

The chain is built from TRBV11-1 and TRBJ2-7; D is possibly TRBD2 (5 bases). The CDR3 has 11 residues. V was pared by 3 bases and J by 7 bases, with 7 bases between. The germline CDR1 and CDR2 sequences are SGHAT and FQDESV (reference sequence). The CDR3 here is CASSFGEEQYF. In DNA, the CDR3 is TGTGCCAGCAGCTTCGGGGAAGAGCAGTACTTC.

The V and J genes are TRBV5-8 and TRBJ2-7; maybe TRBD1 (6 bases). CDR3 size: 13 residues. Trimming cost V 6 bases and J 2 bases, with 12 bases left between them. Germline V gene lookup returns CDR1 SGHTS and CDR2 YDEGEE. CDR3 coding DNA: TGTGCCAGCACCACTCCAGGGGCCTACGAGCAGTACTTC. Translating gives CASTTPGAYEQYF.

This rearrangement joins TRBV9 to TRBJ1-6, with D uncertain. Germline V gene data show CDR1 as SGDLS and CDR2 as YYNGEE. V gave up 4 bases and J gave up 10 bases, with 15 bases separating them. The CDR3 length is 14 residues. CDR3 sequence reads: CASSSSHFQSPLHF. The CDR3 nucleotides are TGTGCCAGCAGCTCCTCCCATTTTCAGTCACCCCTCCACTTT.

The J gene is TRBJ1-4, the V gene TRBV5-4; 9 nucleotides align to TRBD1. Germline CDR1 reads SGHNT; CDR2 reads YYREEE (reference sequence). Trimming removed 3 bases from V and 6 bases from J; junction bases left unmatched: 3. This CDR3 comprises 14 residues. This chain's CDR3 is CASSSRDRDEKLFF. CDR3 DNA sequence: TGTGCCAGCAGCTCCCGGGACAGGGATGAAAAACTGTTTTTT. Drawing the rest from reference TRBV5-4 and TRBJ1-4, the complete variable domain is ETGVTQSPTHLIKTRGQQVTLRCSSQSGHNTVSWYQQALGQGPQFIFQYYREEENGRGNFPPRFSGLQFPNYSSELNVNALELDDSALYLCASSSRDRDEKLFFGSGTQLSVL.

The sample holds one count of this clone. CDR3 coding DNA: TGTGCCAGCAGTGAATCCGTGGACTATGGCTACACCTTC. It encodes CASSESVDYGYTF. The chain is built from TRBV25-1 and TRBJ1-2; no clear D. Trimming took off 1 base at V and 3 bases at J, with 6 bases between the two ends. CDR1 is MGHDK, CDR2 SYGVNS, per germline. The CDR3 contains 13 residues.

J is TRBJ2-7 and V is TRBV7-9; D might be TRBD1 (6 bases). Germline V gives CDR1 SEHNR, CDR2 FQNEAQ (reference sequence). V was pared by 8 bases and J by 5 bases, with 10 bases between. The CDR3 contains 11 residues. The CDR3 protein is CASGGTDEQYF. DNA for the CDR3: TGTGCCAGCGGGGGCACGGACGAGCAGTACTTC.

J is TRBJ2-7 and V is TRBV28, with 9 bases fitting TRBD1. J lost 2 bases, V lost 5 bases, and 10 bases had no gene match. CDR1 is MDHEN and CDR2 is SYDVKM in the germline V gene. The CDR3 length is 16 residues. CDR3 in amino acids: CASSVTGTGSTYEQYF. In DNA form, the CDR3 reads TGTGCCAGCAGTGTAACCGGGACAGGGAGTACCTACGAGCAGTACTTC.

This chain connects TRBV18 to TRBJ1-1; no definite D call. V shed 6 bases and J shed 0 bases, with 11 bases lying between them. The CDR3 is made up of 14 amino acids. The V gene's germline CDR1 is KGHSH and CDR2 LQKENI. CDR3: CASSERLVNTEAFF. The CDR3 DNA reads as TGTGCCAGCTCTGAGCGGTTGGTGAACACTGAAGCTTTCTTT.

This rearrangement joins TRBV7-8 to TRBJ2-2, with 7 bases identical to TRBD1. Per germline, CDR1 SGHVS and CDR2 FQNEAQ. Trimming at V came to 2 bases and at J to 1 base, leaving 7 bases not matched to a gene. The CDR3 has 17 residues. CDR3 in DNA: TGTGCCAGCAGCTTAAAGGGACAGCCTAAGAACACCGGGGAGCTGTTTTTT. It specifies CASSLKGQPKNTGELFF.

The genes are TRBV30 and TRBJ2-3; D is possibly TRBD1 (6 bases). CDR3 length equals 14 residues. V was cut by 8 bases and J by 2 bases, with 17 bases left in between. CDR1 and CDR2 (germline): GTSNPN, SVGIG (reference sequence). CDR3 in DNA: TGTGCCAGCGAAGGGGGTCAGGCCACAGATACGCAGTATTTT. Protein: CASEGGQATDTQYF.

This chain connects TRBV7-3 to TRBJ2-2; maybe TRBD1 (6 bases). CDR1 is SGHTA, CDR2 FQGTGA, per germline. The CDR3 is 15 amino acids. With 1 base removed from V and 4 bases from J, the gap between germline ends came to 10 bases. The CDR3 DNA reads TGTGCCAGCAGCTTAATGTCCAGGGGCACCGGGGAGCTGTTTTTT. Translating it yields CASSLMSRGTGELFF.